This paragraph covers one T cell receptor beta chain sequence. Germline values: CDR1 MGHDK, CDR2 SYGVNS. V was clipped by 3 bases and J by 7 bases, with 18 bases between them. The CDR3 runs to 16 residues. The sample is drawn from a study of T cell responses to AZD1222 COVID-19 vaccine. Generated by immunoSEQ multiplex PCR, the TCRdb table keeps only in-frame clones and is missing some. This table has 100,000 to 150,000 clones, around 86% appearing once. The receptor was isolated from an adult in good health. Specimen: peripheral blood, collected on day 0 of AZD1222 vaccination. The rearrangement joins TRBV25-1 to TRBJ2-2; weak D call: TRBD1 (6 bases). Here the CDR3 DNA reads TGTGCCAGCAGTGATGCACAGGGAGTTGGGAGCGGGGAGCTGTTTTTT. It codes for CASSDAQGVGSGELFF.